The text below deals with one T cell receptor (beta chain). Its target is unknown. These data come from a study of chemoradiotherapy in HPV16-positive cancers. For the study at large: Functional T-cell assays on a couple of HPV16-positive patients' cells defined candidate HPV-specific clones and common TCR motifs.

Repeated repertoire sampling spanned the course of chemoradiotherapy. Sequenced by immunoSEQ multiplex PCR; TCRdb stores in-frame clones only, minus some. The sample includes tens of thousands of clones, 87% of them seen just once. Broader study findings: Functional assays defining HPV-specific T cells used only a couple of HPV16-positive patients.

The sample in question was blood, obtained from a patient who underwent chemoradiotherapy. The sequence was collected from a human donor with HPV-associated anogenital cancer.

This CDR3 reads CASSRTGGNGLSPLHF. DNA for the CDR3: TGTGCCAGCAGCCGTACAGGGGGAAACGGTCTTTCACCCCTCCACTTT. This chain connects TRBV9 to TRBJ1-6; 8 bases match TRBD1. The CDR3 is 16 amino acids. Germline V gene sequence: CDR1 SGDLS, CDR2 YYNGEE. Trimming cost V 4 bases and J 9 bases; bases outside gene matches: 12.